Listed here is a single T cell receptor (beta chain). The antigen remains unidentified. The V and J ends lost 5 bases and 2 bases respectively, with 15 bases between them. The length of the CDR3 is 15 residues. CDR1 is MNHEY and CDR2 is SMNVEV in the germline V gene (reference sequence). The record originates from a study of cytomegalovirus exposure and HLA in healthy donors. The PCR employed 60 Vbeta primers together with 13 Jbeta primers. Profiling relied on immunoSEQ multiplex PCR, and the TCRdb table lists in-frame clones only, not all of them. This table has about 170,000 clones, roughly 81% appearing once. General study results and limits: A later analysis found that most CMV-associated TCR beta chains appeared HLA-restricted.

Sequencing was done on a sample of PBMCs. This receptor was identified in a man between 18 and 35 years old in good health and CMV-seropositive. V gene TRBV27 combines with J gene TRBJ2-5; D is ambiguous. The CDR3 here is CASSPARPVQETQYF. In nucleotides, the CDR3 is TGTGCCAGCAGTCCGGCTAGACCCGTACAAGAGACCCAGTACTTC.